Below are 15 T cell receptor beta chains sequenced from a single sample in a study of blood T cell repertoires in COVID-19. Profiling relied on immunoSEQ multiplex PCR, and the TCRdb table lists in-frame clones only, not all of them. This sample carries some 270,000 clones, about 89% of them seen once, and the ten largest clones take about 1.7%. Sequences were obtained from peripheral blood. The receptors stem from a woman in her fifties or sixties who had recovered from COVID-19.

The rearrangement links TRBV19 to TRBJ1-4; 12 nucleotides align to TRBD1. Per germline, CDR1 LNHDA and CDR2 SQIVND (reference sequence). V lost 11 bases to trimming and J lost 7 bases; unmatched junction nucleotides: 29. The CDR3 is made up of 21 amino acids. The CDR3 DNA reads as TGTGCCCGCAACACGGCTCCGGCGCCCGGACCCCGGGACAGGGGGCCTGAAAAACTGTTTTTT. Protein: CARNTAPAPGPRDRGPEKLFF.

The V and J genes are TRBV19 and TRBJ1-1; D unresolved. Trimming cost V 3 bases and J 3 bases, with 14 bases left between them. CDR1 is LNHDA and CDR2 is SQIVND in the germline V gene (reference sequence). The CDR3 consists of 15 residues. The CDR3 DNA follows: TGTGCCAGTAGTATTATAGGTGGAGGGTACACTGAAGCTTTCTTT. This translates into CASSIIGGGYTEAFF.

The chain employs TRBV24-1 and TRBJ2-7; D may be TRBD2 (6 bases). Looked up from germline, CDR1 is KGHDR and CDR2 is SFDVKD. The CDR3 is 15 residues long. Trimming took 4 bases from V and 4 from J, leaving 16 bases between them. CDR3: CATSDPRAGLYEQYF. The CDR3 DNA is TGTGCCACCAGTGACCCTCGGGCGGGGTTGTACGAGCAGTACTTC.

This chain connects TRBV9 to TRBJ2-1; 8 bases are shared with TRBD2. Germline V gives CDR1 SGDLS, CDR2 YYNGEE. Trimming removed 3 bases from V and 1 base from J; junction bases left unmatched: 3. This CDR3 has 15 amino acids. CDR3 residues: CASSETSASYNEQFF. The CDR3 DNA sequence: TGTGCCAGCAGCGAGACTAGCGCATCCTACAATGAGCAGTTCTTC.

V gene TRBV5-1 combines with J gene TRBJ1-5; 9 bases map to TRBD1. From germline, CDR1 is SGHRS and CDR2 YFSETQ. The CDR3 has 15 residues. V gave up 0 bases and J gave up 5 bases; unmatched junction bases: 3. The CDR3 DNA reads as TGCGCCAGCAGCTTGGCGGGACAGGGCGATCAGCCCCAGCATTTT. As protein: CASSLAGQGDQPQHF.

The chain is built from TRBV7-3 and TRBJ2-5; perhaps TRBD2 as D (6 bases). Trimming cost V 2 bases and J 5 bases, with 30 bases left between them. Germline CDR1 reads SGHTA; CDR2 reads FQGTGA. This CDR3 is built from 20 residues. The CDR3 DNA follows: TGTGCCAGCAGCTTACTAGGACTACCCCATCTTCAGGGTCCCTGGGAGACCCAGTACTTC. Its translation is CASSLLGLPHLQGPWETQYF.

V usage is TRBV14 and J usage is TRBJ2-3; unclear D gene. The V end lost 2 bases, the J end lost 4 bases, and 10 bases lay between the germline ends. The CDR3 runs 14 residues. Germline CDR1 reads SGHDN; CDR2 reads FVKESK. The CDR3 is CASSQNKAADTQYF. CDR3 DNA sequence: TGTGCCAGCAGCCAAAATAAGGCGGCAGATACGCAGTATTTT. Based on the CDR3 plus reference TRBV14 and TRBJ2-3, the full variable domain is EAGVTQFPSHSVIEKGQTVTLRCDPISGHDNLYWYRRVMGKEIKFLLHFVKESKQDESGMPNNRFLAERTGGTYSTLKVQPAELEDSGVYFCASSQNKAADTQYFGPGTRLTVL.

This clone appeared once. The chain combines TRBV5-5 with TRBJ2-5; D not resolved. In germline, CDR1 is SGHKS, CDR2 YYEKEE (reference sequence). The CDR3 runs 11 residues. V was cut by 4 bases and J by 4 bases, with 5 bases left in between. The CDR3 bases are TGTGCCAGCAGCCTTCTAGAGACCCAGTACTTC. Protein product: CASSLLETQYF.

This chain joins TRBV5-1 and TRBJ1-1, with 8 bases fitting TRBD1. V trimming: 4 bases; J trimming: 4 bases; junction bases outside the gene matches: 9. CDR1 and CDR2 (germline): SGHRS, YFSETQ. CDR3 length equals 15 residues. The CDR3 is CASSPSGGVSTEAFF. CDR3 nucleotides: TGCGCCAGCAGCCCCTCAGGGGGCGTTAGCACTGAAGCTTTCTTT.

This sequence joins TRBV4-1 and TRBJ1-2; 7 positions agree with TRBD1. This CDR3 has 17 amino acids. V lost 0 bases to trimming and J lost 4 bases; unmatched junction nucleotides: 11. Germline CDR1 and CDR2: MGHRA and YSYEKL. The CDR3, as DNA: TGCGCCAGCAGCCAAGATCGGACAGGCTTCGGTGGCTATGGCTACACCTTC. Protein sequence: CASSQDRTGFGGYGYTF.

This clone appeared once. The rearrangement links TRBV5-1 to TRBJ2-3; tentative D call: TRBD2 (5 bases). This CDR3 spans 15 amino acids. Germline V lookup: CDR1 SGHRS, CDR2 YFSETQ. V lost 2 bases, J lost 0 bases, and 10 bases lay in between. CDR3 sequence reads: CASSFGLSSTDTQYF. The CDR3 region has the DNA TGCGCCAGCAGCTTTGGACTCTCGAGCACAGATACGCAGTATTTT. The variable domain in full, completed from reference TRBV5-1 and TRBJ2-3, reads KAGVTQTPRYLIKTRGQQVTLSCSPISGHRSVSWYQQTPGQGLQFLFEYFSETQRNKGNFPGRFSGRQFSNSRSEMNVSTLELGDSALYLCASSFGLSSTDTQYFGPGTRLTVL.

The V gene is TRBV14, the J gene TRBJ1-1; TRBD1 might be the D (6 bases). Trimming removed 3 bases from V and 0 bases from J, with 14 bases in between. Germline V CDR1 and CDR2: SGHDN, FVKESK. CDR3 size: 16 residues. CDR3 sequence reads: CASSHIRGAMNTEAFF. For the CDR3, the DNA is TGTGCCAGCAGCCACATTCGGGGGGCCATGAACACTGAAGCTTTCTTT. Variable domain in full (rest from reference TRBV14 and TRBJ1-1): EAGVTQFPSHSVIEKGQTVTLRCDPISGHDNLYWYRRVMGKEIKFLLHFVKESKQDESGMPNNRFLAERTGGTYSTLKVQPAELEDSGVYFCASSHIRGAMNTEAFFGQGTRLTVV.

The CDR3 DNA reads as TGTGCCAGTAGTCCACCCCTAGCGGGGGGCCCCCAGTACTTC. Residues: CASSPPLAGGPQYF. This sequence joins TRBV19 and TRBJ2-5; 11 bases match TRBD2. Germline lookup yields CDR1 LNHDA and CDR2 SQIVND (reference sequence). The trim removed 5 bases at V and 9 bases at J, leaving 8 bases unmatched. The CDR3 runs 14 residues.

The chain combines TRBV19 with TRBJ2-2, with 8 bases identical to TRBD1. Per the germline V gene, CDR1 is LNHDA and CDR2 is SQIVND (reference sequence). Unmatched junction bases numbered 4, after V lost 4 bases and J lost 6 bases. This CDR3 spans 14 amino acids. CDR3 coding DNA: TGTGCCAGTAGTACGGGACAGGCCCCCGGGGAGCTGTTTTTT. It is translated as CASSTGQAPGELFF. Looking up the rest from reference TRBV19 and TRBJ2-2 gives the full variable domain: DGGITQSPKYLFRKEGQNVTLSCEQNLNHDAMYWYRQDPGQGLRLIYYSQIVNDFQKGDIAEGYSVSREKKESFPLTVTSAQKNPTAFYLCASSTGQAPGELFFGEGSRLTVL.

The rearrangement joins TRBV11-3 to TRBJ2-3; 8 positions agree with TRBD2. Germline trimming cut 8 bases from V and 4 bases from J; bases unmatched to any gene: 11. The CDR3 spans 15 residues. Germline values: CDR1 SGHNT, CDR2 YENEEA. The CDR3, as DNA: TGTGCCAGCTCACCCGGGACTAGTGGCCCAGATACGCAGTATTTT. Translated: CASSPGTSGPDTQYF.